These 14 T cell receptor beta chains were sequenced from one sample in a study of blood T cells in healthy people across ages. Primers used in a second PCR of roughly 6 to 11 cycles were a sample-barcoded 5' primer and a J-beta primer mix. Each CDR3 protein gets one entry after TCRdb re-called the 5' RACE reads with MiXCR. The sample carries approximately 1,700,000 distinct CDR3 sequences, roughly two fifths recorded once. The sample was blood. The source is a human donor in good health.

A remark on this clonotype: The junction shows a germline mismatch at one end, possibly a read error. The chain joins TRBV6-5 to TRBJ1-2; no clear D. The V gene's germline CDR1 is MNHEY and CDR2 SVGAGI. CDR3 size: 12 residues. CDR3 loop: CACSGTNYGYTF. The CDR3 DNA sequence: TGTGCCTGCAGCGGAACTAACTATGGCTACACCTTC.

V is TRBV20-1 and J is TRBJ1-1, with 11 bases matching TRBD1. The V segment lost 2 bases and the J segment 0 bases; nucleotides outside the gene matches: 5. The CDR3 consists of 16 residues. Germline values: CDR1 DFQATT, CDR2 SNEGSKA (reference sequence). In nucleotides, the CDR3 is TGCAGTGCTAGAATGGACAGGGGGCGGGTGAACACTGAAGCTTTCTTT. Translating gives CSARMDRGRVNTEAFF.

The rearrangement links TRBV5-6 to TRBJ2-1; the D call may be TRBD1 or TRBD2 (6 bases each). Between the trimmed V and J ends, which lost 2 bases and 0 bases, there was a span of 12 bases. Germline V gene lookup returns CDR1 SGHDT and CDR2 YYEEEE. CDR3 length: 16 amino acids. The chain's CDR3 is CASSLGGPGSYNEQFF. DNA of the CDR3: TGTGCCAGCAGCTTAGGGGGGCCGGGCTCCTACAATGAGCAGTTCTTC.

The chain has TRBV12-3 or TRBV12-4 and TRBJ2-1; 7 nucleotides align to TRBD2. This CDR3 is built from 17 residues. The trim removed 1 base at V and 0 bases at J, leaving 6 bases unmatched. The CDR3 nucleotides are TGTGCCAGCAGTTTAGTATGGCGGGGGAGCTCCTACAATGAGCAGTTCTTC. Residues: CASSLVWRGSSYNEQFF.

The chain's CDR3 is CSARDSNSPLHF. CDR3 nucleotide sequence: TGCAGTGCTCGGGACAGTAATTCACCCCTCCACTTT. The chain couples TRBV20-1 to TRBJ1-6; 7 bases map to TRBD1. The germline gives CDR1 DFQATT, CDR2 SNEGSKA (reference sequence). Unmatched junction bases numbered 1, after V lost 5 bases and J lost 6 bases. The CDR3 contains 12 residues.

This clonotype appeared a single time. The chain employs TRBV6-2 or TRBV6-3 and TRBJ1-2, with D hard to call. This CDR3 comprises 13 residues. Germline loops: CDR1 MNHEY, CDR2 SVGEGT. V lost 2 bases to trimming and J lost 0 bases, with 4 bases between them. Written as DNA, the CDR3 is TGTGCCAGCAGTTACAAGTCTAACTATGGCTACACCTTC. This translates into CASSYKSNYGYTF.

CDR3 in DNA: TGTGCCAGCAGCCAAGATCGATGGTCGGGAGAGACCCAGTACTTC. This translates into CASSQDRWSGETQYF. The chain combines TRBV3-1 with TRBJ2-5, with D uncertain. Germline V CDR1 and CDR2: LGHDT, YNNKEL (reference sequence). The V gene lost 0 bases and the J gene lost 4 bases, with 12 bases spanning the gap. The CDR3 is made up of 15 amino acids.

This clonotype showed up just once. The chain carries TRBV6-6 and TRBJ2-1; D gene uncertain. This CDR3 is 12 amino acids long. V lost 5 bases and J 13 bases, leaving 15 bases between the germline ends. CDR1 is MNHNY and CDR2 is SVGAGI in the germline V gene (reference sequence). CDR3 residues: CASSPTPGSQFF. In nucleotides, the CDR3 is TGTGCCAGCAGTCCCACACCGGGCAGTCAGTTCTTC.

The CDR3 spells CASDEGTGELFF. CDR3 nucleotide sequence: TGTGCCAGCGACGAAGGAACCGGGGAGCTGTTTTTT. The chain recombines TRBV12-3 or TRBV12-4 with TRBJ2-2; D is uncertain. The CDR3 consists of 12 residues. Trimming pared 8 bases from V and 5 bases from J, leaving 9 bases between.

CDR3 protein: CASSYPDQPQHF. CDR3 coding DNA: TGTGCCAGCAGTTATCCCGATCAGCCCCAGCATTTT. The chain has TRBV12-3 or TRBV12-4 and TRBJ1-5, with D unclear. CDR3 length: 12 residues. Trimming stripped 4 bases from V and 5 bases from J, with 6 bases between.

This chain joins TRBV20-1 and TRBJ1-6; TRBD1 might be the D (5 bases). Germline assignment: CDR1 DFQATT and CDR2 SNEGSKA (reference sequence). V lost 0 bases and J 4 bases, leaving 16 bases between the germline ends. CDR3 length: 17 residues. The CDR3 coding sequence is TGCAGTGCTAGAGATGCGAGCAGGGCCCTATATAATTCACCCCTCCACTTT. Translation: CSARDASRALYNSPLHF.

The chain employs TRBV7-2 and TRBJ1-6; no firm D call. V was pared by 5 bases and J by 6 bases, with 5 bases between. The CDR3 has 12 amino acids. Germline V gene data show CDR1 as SGHTA and CDR2 as FQGNSA. DNA of the CDR3: TGTGCCAGCAGCCCATTTAATTCACCCCTCCACTTT. Its translation: CASSPFNSPLHF.

This chain joins TRBV7-3 and TRBJ1-1; perhaps TRBD1 as D (5 bases). From germline, CDR1 is SGHTA and CDR2 FQGTGA. Trimming took 4 bases from V and 6 from J, leaving 12 bases between them. The CDR3 extends over 13 amino acids. CDR3 loop: CASSSGSGSEAFF. In DNA, the CDR3 is TGTGCCAGCAGCTCCGGCTCAGGGTCTGAAGCTTTCTTT.

This clonotype was counted between two and nine times. This chain links TRBV3-1 with TRBJ2-3; D is undetermined. Germline assignment: CDR1 LGHDT and CDR2 YNNKEL (reference sequence). With 5 bases removed from V and 4 bases from J, the gap between germline ends came to 10 bases. The CDR3 consists of 13 residues. The CDR3 sequence is CASSFAGSDTQYF. The CDR3 DNA is TGTGCCAGCAGCTTTGCCGGGTCAGATACGCAGTATTTT.